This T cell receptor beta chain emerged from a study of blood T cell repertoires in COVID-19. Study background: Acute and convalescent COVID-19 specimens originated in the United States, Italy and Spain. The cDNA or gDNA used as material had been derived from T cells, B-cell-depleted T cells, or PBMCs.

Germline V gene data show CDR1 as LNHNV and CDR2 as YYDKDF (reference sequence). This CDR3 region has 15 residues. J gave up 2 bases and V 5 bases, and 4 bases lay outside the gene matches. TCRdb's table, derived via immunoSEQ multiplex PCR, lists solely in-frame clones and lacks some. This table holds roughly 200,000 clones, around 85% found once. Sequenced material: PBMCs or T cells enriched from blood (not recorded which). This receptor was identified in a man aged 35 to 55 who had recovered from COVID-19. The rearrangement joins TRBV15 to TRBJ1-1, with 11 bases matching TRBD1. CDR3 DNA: TGTGCCACCAGCCGGACAGGGGGCTTCAACACTGAAGCTTTCTTT. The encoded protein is CATSRTGGFNTEAFF.